Below, 10 T cell receptor beta chains from the same sample are listed, as sequenced in a study of breast tumors, draining lymph nodes, adjacent tissues. TCRdb re-derived calls from the multiplex PCR reads in MiXCR, one entry per CDR3 protein. This table has 200,000 or so distinct CDR3 sequences, approximately 33% appearing once. Axillary draining lymph nodes of breast cancer patients supplied the node samples. The source material was axillary lymph node tissue. The receptors come from a female donor with breast cancer. Some clones in this sample may be carry-over from other donors' samples.

At least ten counts were recorded for this clonotype. The chain is built from TRBV2 and TRBJ2-3; possible D gene TRBD1, 6 bases. Germline loops: CDR1 SNHLY, CDR2 FYNNEI. The V and J ends lost 4 bases and 6 bases respectively, with 14 bases between them. The CDR3 is made up of 14 amino acids. CDR3 in amino acids: CASSGDNLEDTQYF. The CDR3 DNA follows: TGTGCCAGCAGTGGGGACAACCTCGAGGATACGCAGTATTTT.

The table lists this clonotype with many counts. The chain is built from TRBV24-1 and TRBJ1-2; 11 bases line up with TRBD1. This CDR3 has 14 residues. Trimming cost V 5 bases and J 5 bases; bases outside gene matches: 3. CDR1 is KGHDR, CDR2 SFDVKD, per germline. CDR3 residues: CATSGTGGEYGYTF. For the CDR3, the DNA is TGTGCCACCAGTGGGACAGGGGGCGAATATGGCTACACCTTC.

The chain has TRBV5-1 and TRBJ2-7; possibly TRBD2 for D (7 bases). V lost 4 bases and J 0 bases, leaving 14 bases between the germline ends. Looked up from germline, CDR1 is SGHRS and CDR2 is YFSETQ. The CDR3 extends over 15 amino acids. The CDR3 bases are TGCGCCAGCAGCCTCCGGGGGGCGAGCTCCTACGAGCAGTACTTC. Protein sequence: CASSLRGASSYEQYF. Variable domain in full (rest from reference TRBV5-1 and TRBJ2-7): KAGVTQTPRYLIKTRGQQVTLSCSPISGHRSVSWYQQTPGQGLQFLFEYFSETQRNKGNFPGRFSGRQFSNSRSEMNVSTLELGDSALYLCASSLRGASSYEQYFGPGTRLTVT.

This clonotype is classed as medium-sized. The chain recombines TRBV10-2 with TRBJ1-5, with TRBD1 identical over 7 bases. V shed 6 bases, J shed 2 bases, and the junction held 7 bases outside the gene matches. This CDR3 region has 15 residues. Germline CDR1 reads WSHSY; CDR2 reads SAAADI. Here the CDR3 reads CASREAGGGNQPQHF. For the CDR3, the DNA is TGCGCCAGCAGAGAAGCAGGGGGTGGCAATCAGCCCCAGCATTTT.

This clonotype was seen repeatedly, ten times or more. The CDR3 DNA is TGTGCCAGCACCAGGGATTTGAGAAACATTCAGTACTTC. Protein sequence: CASTRDLRNIQYF. The chain carries TRBV2 and TRBJ2-4; a weak D match, TRBD1 (5 bases). Germline V CDR1 and CDR2: SNHLY, FYNNEI. This CDR3 is built from 13 residues. The ends were cut back, 7 bases at V and 6 bases at J, with 13 bases in the middle.

A note on this clonotype: A much larger clone sits a single nucleotide away, making a read error possible. This chain connects TRBV20-1 to TRBJ2-5; no firm D call. V shed 3 bases and J shed 7 bases, with 18 bases lying between them. Germline assignment: CDR1 DFQATT and CDR2 SNEGSKA (reference sequence). This CDR3 is 14 amino acids long. DNA of the CDR3: TGCAGTGCTAGGAACCCCAGCTTTGTAGCGACCCAGTACTTC. This codes for CSARNPSFVATQYF.

This clonotype was observed many times. The chain links TRBV11-2 to TRBJ2-2; 9 positions match TRBD1. V shed 2 bases, J shed 4 bases, and the junction held 5 bases outside the gene matches. Germline CDR1 and CDR2: SGHAT and FQNNGV. The CDR3 totals 16 residues. The CDR3 sequence is CASSLPYRGRTGELFF. CDR3 bases: TGTGCCAGCAGCTTACCCTACAGGGGGCGCACCGGGGAGCTGTTTTTT. Combining the CDR3 with reference TRBV11-2 and TRBJ2-2 gives the whole variable domain EAGVAQSPRYKIIEKRQSVAFWCNPISGHATLYWYQQILGQGPKLLIQFQNNGVVDDSQLPKDRFSAERLKGVDSTLKIQPAKLEDSAVYLCASSLPYRGRTGELFFGEGSRLTVL.

The sample holds many counts of this clonotype. The V gene is TRBV5-6, the J gene TRBJ2-1, with TRBD2 matching 7 bases. The V segment lost 0 bases and the J segment 8 bases; nucleotides outside the gene matches: 8. CDR1 and CDR2 (germline): SGHDT, YYEEEE. The CDR3 is 15 residues long. DNA for the CDR3: TGTGCCAGCAGCTTGGTGGGGCGGGAGACGTATGAGCAGTTCTTC. Translating gives CASSLVGRETYEQFF.

This clonotype occurred once. The V gene is TRBV20-1, the J gene TRBJ2-5; either TRBD1 or TRBD2 may fit D (5 bases each). The length of the CDR3 is 11 residues. With 2 bases removed from V and 13 bases from J, the gap between germline ends came to 14 bases. Germline CDR1 DFQATT, CDR2 SNEGSKA (reference sequence). The CDR3 loop is CSARRRSGRYF. In nucleotides, the CDR3 is TGCAGTGCTAGAAGGCGGTCGGGGCGGTACTTC.

Notes on this clonotype: Since the CDR3 does not end with the conserved phenylalanine or tryptophan, this likely comes from a read error. This chain joins TRBV3-1 and TRBJ1-6; D unresolved. The CDR3 runs 13 residues. CDR1 and CDR2 (germline): LGHDT, YNNKEL (reference sequence). As DNA, the CDR3 is TGTGCCGGCAGCCAAGGATGGGATTCACCCCTCCACTCT. Amino acid sequence: CAGSQGWDSPLHS.